The 8 T cell receptor beta chains below come from one sample, sequenced in a study of a mutant IDH1 vaccine in newly diagnosed glioma. Data came from immunoSEQ multiplex PCR; TCRdb stores just in-frame clones and leaves some out. Of about 52,000 clones listed, 90% to 95% were seen once; the top ten hold around 2.5%. Time point given: week 11, during vaccination. Every vaccine dose comprised 300 ug of mutant IDH1 20-mer peptide plus topical imiquimod. Their recognized antigens are unknown. The specimen was PBMCs, collected from a glioma patient whose treatment included an IDH1 peptide vaccine. All receptors derive from a man aged 50 to 59 with glioma.

This clone counts as medium-sized. The gene calls are TRBV9 and TRBJ1-1, with a tentative D call TRBD1 (6 bases). This CDR3 comprises 14 residues. Deletions cut 3 bases from V and 4 bases from J, with 13 bases between. Germline CDR1 is SGDLS and CDR2 is YYNGEE. The CDR3, as DNA: TGTGCCAGCAGCGCCGGGTGGGACACCACTGAAGCTTTCTTT. Protein: CASSAGWDTTEAFF.

This chain connects TRBV5-1 to TRBJ1-4; 9 bases agree with TRBD1. The CDR3 contains 13 residues. V lost 4 bases to trimming and J lost 8 bases; unmatched junction nucleotides: 3. CDR1 SGHRS and CDR2 YFSETQ come from the germline V gene. For the CDR3, the DNA is TGCGCCAGCAGCCGGGACAGGGAAGAAAAACTGTTTTTT. Protein: CASSRDREEKLFF.

The chain is built from TRBV14 and TRBJ2-5, with D perhaps TRBD2 (5 bases). This CDR3 is 14 amino acids long. CDR1 and CDR2 from the germline V gene are SGHDN and FVKESK. V dropped 4 bases and J dropped 2 bases, with 11 bases sitting between them. The CDR3 protein is CASSPGSRQETQYF. CDR3 coding DNA: TGTGCCAGCAGCCCGGGGTCGAGGCAAGAGACCCAGTACTTC.

This chain joins TRBV30 and TRBJ1-1; D remains unclear. V lost 0 bases to trimming and J lost 1 base, with 9 bases between them. The V gene's germline CDR1 is GTSNPN and CDR2 SVGIG (reference sequence). The CDR3 covers 14 residues. CDR3 nucleotides: TGTGCCTGGAGTGTAAGTTATGGGAACACTGAAGCTTTCTTT. Translation gives CAWSVSYGNTEAFF. Variable domain in full (rest from reference TRBV30 and TRBJ1-1): SQTIHQWPATLVQPVGSPLSLECTVEGTSNPNLYWYRQAAGRGLQLLFYSVGIGQISSEVPQNLSASRPQDRQFILSSKKLLLSDSGFYLCAWSVSYGNTEAFFGQGTRLTVV.

The table lists this clone with a count of one. This CDR3 reads CASSSSLGTLSGYTF. The CDR3 DNA reads TGTGCCAGCAGCTCCAGCCTTGGCACCCTCTCTGGCTACACCTTC. V and J are TRBV7-9 and TRBJ1-2; no clear D. The CDR3 has 15 amino acids. Deletions cut 4 bases from V and 7 bases from J, with 19 bases between. CDR1 SEHNR and CDR2 FQNEAQ come from the germline V gene (reference sequence).

CDR3 amino acids: CASSLDRAGAGEQYF. CDR3 DNA sequence: TGCGCCAGCAGCTTGGATCGAGCGGGAGCGGGGGAGCAGTACTTC. The chain couples TRBV5-1 to TRBJ2-7, with TRBD2 matching 8 bases. This CDR3 spans 15 amino acids. Germline CDR1 is SGHRS and CDR2 is YFSETQ. After removal of 0 bases from V and 7 bases from J, the junction contained 9 bases not matched to a gene.

This clone was seen only a few times. This chain uses TRBV11-3 with TRBJ2-7; D tentatively fits TRBD1 or TRBD2 (5 bases each). The CDR3 is made up of 13 amino acids. V was pared by 5 bases and J by 5 bases, with 13 bases between. From germline, CDR1 is SGHNT and CDR2 YENEEA. CDR3 sequence reads: CASSPMWGHEQYF. CDR3 bases: TGTGCCAGCAGCCCGATGTGGGGACACGAGCAGTACTTC.

The chain is built from TRBV19 and TRBJ2-1, with 9 positions matching TRBD2. Germline values: CDR1 LNHDA, CDR2 SQIVND (reference sequence). CDR3 length equals 14 residues. Trimming took 6 bases from V and 5 from J; bases not matched to a gene: 5. The CDR3 here is CASRTAGGHNEQFF. CDR3 sequence (DNA): TGTGCCAGTAGGACAGCGGGAGGTCACAATGAGCAGTTCTTC.